The clone carrying this T cell receptor (beta chain) has ten or more counts. The antigen remains unidentified. Within a library made for alpha chains, this beta chain is off target, and its count is uninformative. Time point given: sample taken at primary tumor resection. TCRdb called the 5' RACE reads again in MiXCR, with one record for every CDR3 protein. This table holds some 7,900 distinct CDR3 sequences, roughly 7% found once. These data come from a study of spatial heterogeneity in lung cancer. Study outcomes and limitations: Counts of expanded intratumoral alpha and beta TCRs tracked tumor mutation counts.

After removal of 2 bases from V and 8 bases from J, the junction contained 5 bases not matched to a gene. This CDR3 region has 14 residues. This receptor was taken from a female donor with early-stage non-small cell lung cancer. Sequencing was performed on lung tumor tissue, taken at surgery. V usage is TRBV12-3 or TRBV12-4 and J usage is TRBJ2-2; 7 positions match TRBD2. CDR3 in DNA: TGTGCCAGCAGTTTACCAGCGGGAACGGGGGAGCTGTTTTTT. Residues: CASSLPAGTGELFF.